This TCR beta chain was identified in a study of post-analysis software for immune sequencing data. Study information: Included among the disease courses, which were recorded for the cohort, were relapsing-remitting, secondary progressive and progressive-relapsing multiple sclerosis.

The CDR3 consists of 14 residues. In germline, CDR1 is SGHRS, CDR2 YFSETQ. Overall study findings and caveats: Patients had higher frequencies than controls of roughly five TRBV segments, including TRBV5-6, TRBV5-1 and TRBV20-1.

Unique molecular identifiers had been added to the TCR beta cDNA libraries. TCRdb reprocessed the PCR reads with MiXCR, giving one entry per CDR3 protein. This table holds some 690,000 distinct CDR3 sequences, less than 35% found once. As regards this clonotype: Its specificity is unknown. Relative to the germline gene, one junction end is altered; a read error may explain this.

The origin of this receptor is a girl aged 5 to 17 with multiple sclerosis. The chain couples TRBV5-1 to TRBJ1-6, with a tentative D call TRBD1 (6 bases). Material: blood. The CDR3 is CASGFSGDNSPLHF. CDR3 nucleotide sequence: TGCGCCAGCGGCTTCTCAGGGGATAATTCACCCCTCCACTTT.